What follows describes a single TCR beta chain. The data derive from a study of T cells in Graves' hyperthyroidism and ophthalmopathy. Study summary: It was at initial diagnosis, before any treatment, that peripheral blood was collected.

Stable Graves' hyperthyroidism meant no ophthalmopathy progression within 18 months. Orbital computed tomography, thyroid ultrasound, serum thyroxine and TRAb, and clinical symptoms together informed the diagnoses. Out of more than 8 ml of fresh peripheral blood came the PBMCs. CDR3 length: 18 amino acids. Losses at the gene ends were 1 base for V and 1 base for J; bases not matched to a gene: 4. Germline CDR1 and CDR2: SEHNR and FQNEAQ (reference sequence). Amplification yielded TCR beta CDR3 regions, with RNA transcripts as the source. The primer set for the first-round RT-PCR of the TCR CDR3 was HTBI. Each CDR3 protein is one row after TCRdb ran MiXCR on the multiplex PCR reads. The table has some 360,000 distinct CDR3 sequences, over 11% seen once.

The sequence was obtained from a woman aged 55-69 years with Graves' hyperthyroidism. The chain uses TRBV7-9 and TRBJ2-2; 12 bases line up with TRBD2. The sample consisted of blood. The CDR3 bases are TGTGCCAGCAGCTTAGATCCGGGACTAGCGGGGAACACCGGGGAGCTGTTTTTT. As protein: CASSLDPGLAGNTGELFF. Combining the CDR3 with reference TRBV7-9 and TRBJ2-2 gives the whole variable domain DTGVSQNPRHKITKRGQNVTFRCDPISEHNRLYWYRQTLGQGPEFLTYFQNEAQLEKSRLLSDRFSAERPKGSFSTLEIQRTEQGDSAMYLCASSLDPGLAGNTGELFFGEGSRLTVL.